The 15 T cell receptor beta chains presented below share a single source sample, sequenced in a study of radiotherapy plus CTLA-4 blockade in lung cancer. Sequenced by immunoSEQ multiplex PCR; TCRdb stores in-frame clones only, minus some. The sample comprises about 97,000 clones, around 79% of which are singletons, and around 2.7% rests with the top ten. Sequencing used peripheral blood, obtained from a patient treated with radiotherapy plus ipilimumab. Every receptor here comes from a human donor with non-small cell lung cancer who had a partial response to radiotherapy plus ipilimumab. Some clones in this sample may be carry-over from other donors' samples.

The chain employs TRBV28 and TRBJ1-5; D uncertain. Per the germline V gene, CDR1 is MDHEN and CDR2 is SYDVKM. CDR3 length: 15 amino acids. With 5 bases removed from V and 1 base from J, the gap between germline ends came to 12 bases. Here the CDR3 DNA reads TGTGCCAGCAGTCCCTACTCGGGAAGCAATCAGCCCCAGCATTTT. It translates to CASSPYSGSNQPQHF.

The rearrangement uses TRBV4-3 and TRBJ1-2; 7 nucleotides line up with TRBD1. The ends lost 0 bases at V and 6 bases at J; junction bases unmatched: 10. Per the germline V gene, CDR1 is LGHNA and CDR2 is YSLEER. This CDR3 has 16 residues. The CDR3, as DNA: TGCGCCAGCAGCCAAGAATGGTGGACAGGAGCAAATGGCTACACCTTC. Protein product: CASSQEWWTGANGYTF.

The rearrangement uses TRBV6-1 and TRBJ2-1; 8 bases are a match to TRBD1. The ends lost 9 bases at V and 2 bases at J; junction bases unmatched: 3. Germline CDR1 is MNHNS and CDR2 is SASEGT. This CDR3 comprises 13 residues. The CDR3 bases are TGTGCCAGTTCACAGGGGGCCTACAATGAGCAGTTCTTC. Protein: CASSQGAYNEQFF.

This clone occurred a few times. This chain joins TRBV18 and TRBJ2-7; 9 positions match TRBD2. J lost 2 bases, V lost 0 bases, and 5 bases had no gene match. The germline V gene has CDR1 KGHSH and CDR2 LQKENI. This CDR3 has 16 residues. CDR3 bases: TGTGCCAGCTCACCACCCAGCCTAGCGGGGACCTACGAGCAGTACTTC. Amino acid sequence: CASSPPSLAGTYEQYF.

In its sample, this clone was seen once. The J gene is TRBJ2-3, the V gene TRBV7-2, with TRBD2 as a possible D gene (5 bases). This CDR3 has 13 residues. The V and J ends lost 4 bases and 4 bases respectively, with 9 bases between them. The germline V gene has CDR1 SGHTA and CDR2 FQGNSA. This CDR3 is CASSSRRADTQYF. Written as DNA, the CDR3 is TGTGCCAGCAGCTCCCGGCGGGCAGATACGCAGTATTTT.

The chain combines TRBV27 with TRBJ2-1, with 11 bases matching TRBD2. Trimming at V came to 7 bases and at J to 9 bases, leaving 8 bases not matched to a gene. This CDR3 has 14 residues. Germline CDR1 reads MNHEY; CDR2 reads SMNVEV (reference sequence). This CDR3 reads CASMGLADGGEQFF. DNA of the CDR3: TGTGCCAGCATGGGACTAGCGGACGGGGGTGAGCAGTTCTTC.

The J gene is TRBJ2-1, the V gene TRBV6-1; TRBD2 is a possible D gene (6 bases). The CDR3 length is 14 residues. The V gene's germline CDR1 is MNHNS and CDR2 SASEGT. The ends were cut back, 7 bases at V and 8 bases at J, with 18 bases in the middle. The chain's CDR3 is CASNPGERFHEQFF. CDR3 DNA sequence: TGTGCCAGCAACCCGGGAGAACGTTTCCATGAGCAGTTCTTC.

The V gene is TRBV2, the J gene TRBJ1-6; D is perhaps TRBD1 (6 bases). This CDR3 contains 13 residues. Germline V CDR1 and CDR2: SNHLY, FYNNEI. Trimming removed 7 bases at V and 7 bases at J, with 11 bases between. The chain's CDR3 is CASKDRKNSPLHF. The CDR3 coding sequence is TGTGCCAGCAAGGACAGAAAAAATTCACCCCTCCACTTT.

The rearrangement uses TRBV7-2 and TRBJ2-2; 7 bases are a match to TRBD2. CDR1 and CDR2 from the germline V gene are SGHTA and FQGNSA. The CDR3 covers 15 residues. Trimming took 5 bases from V and 3 from J; bases not matched to a gene: 6. CDR3 residues: CASSRGVSDTGELFF. The CDR3 DNA follows: TGTGCCAGCAGCCGGGGGGTCTCCGACACCGGGGAGCTGTTTTTT.

CDR3 loop: CASSLRLAITDTQYF. CDR3 in DNA: TGCGCCAGCAGCCTTCGACTAGCGATTACAGATACGCAGTATTTT. The chain carries TRBV4-1 and TRBJ2-3, with 8 bases lining up with TRBD2. After removal of 4 bases from V and 3 bases from J, the junction contained 6 bases not matched to a gene. Germline V lookup: CDR1 MGHRA, CDR2 YSYEKL. The CDR3 covers 15 residues.

V usage is TRBV6-6 and J usage is TRBJ1-5; 7 bases are a match to TRBD1. This CDR3 comprises 14 residues. In germline, CDR1 is MNHNY, CDR2 SVGAGI (reference sequence). V shed 8 bases and J 4 bases; nucleotides not matched to a gene: 8. The CDR3 loop is CASARDSQNQPQHF. The CDR3, as DNA: TGTGCCAGCGCCCGGGACAGCCAGAATCAGCCCCAGCATTTT.

The chain recombines TRBV7-6 with TRBJ2-3; TRBD1 might be the D (6 bases). This CDR3 has 15 amino acids. CDR1 is SGHVS, CDR2 FNYEAQ, per germline. V lost 1 base and J 1 base, leaving 9 bases between the germline ends. The CDR3 coding sequence is TGTGCCAGCAGCTTAGGGGGGCTTGGCACAGATACGCAGTATTTT. This codes for CASSLGGLGTDTQYF.

This clone has just one count. The chain employs TRBV29-1 and TRBJ2-6; D unresolved. Germline values: CDR1 SQVTM, CDR2 ANQGSEA. V lost 4 bases and J 0 bases, leaving 7 bases between the germline ends. The CDR3 has 14 residues. CDR3 loop: CSVAGSSGANVLTF. The CDR3, as DNA: TGCAGCGTTGCAGGATCCTCTGGGGCCAACGTCCTGACTTTC.

The rearrangement uses TRBV10-1 and TRBJ2-1; 7 positions match TRBD2. Trimming at V came to 2 bases and at J to 8 bases, leaving 3 bases not matched to a gene. The CDR3 sequence is 13 residues long. From germline, CDR1 is WNHNN and CDR2 SYGVQD (reference sequence). CDR3 DNA: TGCGCCAGCAGTGAGCCGACTAGCTATGAGCAGTTCTTC. As protein: CASSEPTSYEQFF.

This rearrangement joins TRBV5-6 to TRBJ2-7; weak D call: TRBD1 (5 bases). The germline CDR1 and CDR2 sequences are SGHDT and YYEEEE. The V gene lost 1 base and the J gene lost 0 bases, with 11 bases spanning the gap. The CDR3 spans 15 residues. The CDR3 sequence: CASSLLGASSYEQYF. The CDR3 nucleotides are TGTGCCAGCAGCTTGCTTGGGGCAAGCTCCTACGAGCAGTACTTC.